Below are 15 T cell receptor beta chains sequenced from a single sample in a study of blood T cell repertoires in COVID-19. Clones were sequenced by immunoSEQ multiplex PCR, and TCRdb holds only the in-frame ones, with some missing. The data contain 200,000 to 300,000 clones, around 81% of them seen just once; the ten biggest clones take up over 5.5%. The sequencing sample was made of peripheral blood. The receptor set was obtained from a woman aged 60-75 years with active or convalescent COVID-19.

This rearrangement joins TRBV29-1 to TRBJ2-7; D call uncertain. CDR1 is SQVTM and CDR2 is ANQGSEA in the germline V gene. The CDR3 is 13 residues long. V was cut by 4 bases and J by 1 base, with 11 bases left in between. CDR3 nucleotides: TGCAGCGTTGTGGCGGCACGATCCTACGAGCAGTACTTC. It encodes CSVVAARSYEQYF.

V gene TRBV7-2 combines with J gene TRBJ2-1; D remains ambiguous. The V gene's germline CDR1 is SGHTA and CDR2 FQGNSA. V was cut by 5 bases and J by 5 bases, with 16 bases left in between. The CDR3 loop spans 15 amino acids. The CDR3 bases are TGTGCCAGCAGCCAACCCTCTCTCGGTAACAATGAGCAGTTCTTC. The encoded protein is CASSQPSLGNNEQFF. Together with reference TRBV7-2 and TRBJ2-1, the CDR3 gives the full variable domain: GAGVSQSPSNKVTEKGKDVELRCDPISGHTALYWYRQSLGQGLEFLIYFQGNSAPDKSGLPSDRFSAERTGGSVSTLTIQRTQQEDSAVYLCASSQPSLGNNEQFFGPGTRLTVL.

V and J are TRBV4-1 and TRBJ2-5; the match to TRBD2 covers 8 bases. The CDR3 is 14 amino acids. V was pared by 0 bases and J by 5 bases, with 2 bases of the junction left unmatched. Germline CDR1 and CDR2: MGHRA and YSYEKL. The chain's CDR3 is CASSQEPSGETQYF. Written as DNA, the CDR3 is TGCGCCAGCAGCCAAGAGCCTAGCGGGGAGACCCAGTACTTC.

CDR3 sequence reads: CASSPGLPGAGELFF. The DNA of the CDR3 is TGTGCCAGCTCACCAGGACTGCCAGGGGCCGGGGAGCTGTTTTTT. This chain links TRBV18 with TRBJ2-2, with D tentatively TRBD1 (6 bases). Germline CDR1 and CDR2: KGHSH and LQKENI. Trimming removed 2 bases at V and 6 bases at J, with 13 bases between. This CDR3 has 15 amino acids.

The chain joins TRBV4-2 to TRBJ2-1; D call uncertain. Trimming cost V 1 base and J 3 bases, with 10 bases left between them. CDR1 and CDR2 (germline): LGHNA, YNFKEQ. The CDR3 contains 15 residues. The CDR3 coding sequence is TGTGCCAGCAGCCAAGTATCTGGCAGCTACAATGAGCAGTTCTTC. It is translated as CASSQVSGSYNEQFF.

Comment on this clone: Other DNA sequences in the same sample also yield this CDR3. The chain joins TRBV19 to TRBJ1-1, with TRBD1 identical over 7 bases. Germline V lookup: CDR1 LNHDA, CDR2 SQIVND (reference sequence). Losses at the gene ends were 4 bases for V and 3 bases for J; bases not matched to a gene: 2. CDR3 length equals 13 residues. The CDR3 bases are TGTGCCAGTAGTACCACAGGGGACACTGAAGCTTTCTTT. This sequence encodes CASSTTGDTEAFF.

The chain uses TRBV2 and TRBJ2-7; tentative D call: TRBD1 (6 bases). The CDR3 contains 11 residues. CDR1 SNHLY and CDR2 FYNNEI come from the germline V gene. V lost 8 bases and J 1 base, leaving 6 bases between the germline ends. CDR3 region: CASQGSYEQYV. The CDR3, as DNA: TGTGCCAGCCAGGGGTCCTACGAGCAGTACGTC.

This clone was recorded once. The J gene is TRBJ1-2, the V gene TRBV11-2; the D gene is possibly TRBD1 (5 bases). Trimming took 0 bases from V and 8 from J, leaving 13 bases between them. This CDR3 is 14 amino acids long. The germline CDR1 and CDR2 sequences are SGHAT and FQNNGV. The CDR3 loop is CASSLDRRRGGYTF. DNA for the CDR3: TGTGCCAGCAGCTTAGATAGGAGGAGGGGAGGCTACACCTTC.

This chain links TRBV7-9 with TRBJ2-3; D perhaps matches TRBD1 (7 bases). Germline assignment: CDR1 SEHNR and CDR2 FQNEAQ (reference sequence). Deletions cut 5 bases from V and 1 base from J, with 13 bases between. The CDR3 covers 15 residues. CDR3 DNA: TGTGCCAGCAGCGCGGGACAGTTGGGCACAGATACGCAGTATTTT. It encodes CASSAGQLGTDTQYF.

The chain recombines TRBV5-4 with TRBJ2-3; no reliable D call. Germline CDR1 reads SGHNT; CDR2 reads YYREEE (reference sequence). The V gene lost 0 bases and the J gene lost 0 bases, with 5 bases spanning the gap. The CDR3 extends over 14 amino acids. CDR3 region: CASSLGYSTDTQYF. The DNA of the CDR3 is TGTGCCAGCAGCTTGGGCTATAGCACAGATACGCAGTATTTT.

CDR3 sequence reads: CATSRGQDDEQFF. DNA for the CDR3: TGTGCCACCAGCAGAGGTCAGGATGATGAGCAGTTCTTC. The rearrangement links TRBV15 to TRBJ2-1; no definite D call. This CDR3 spans 13 amino acids. The germline V gene has CDR1 LNHNV and CDR2 YYDKDF (reference sequence). Between the trimmed V and J ends, which lost 1 base and 8 bases, there was a span of 9 bases.

Only a few counts were recorded for this clone. The gene calls are TRBV30 and TRBJ2-7; D is perhaps TRBD2 (6 bases). CDR3 length equals 14 residues. Germline lookup yields CDR1 GTSNPN and CDR2 SVGIG (reference sequence). V lost 2 bases to trimming and J lost 4 bases, with 15 bases between them. This CDR3 reads CAWSYGGMAYEQYF. The DNA for the CDR3 is TGTGCCTGGAGTTATGGCGGGATGGCTTACGAGCAGTACTTC.

The chain is built from TRBV9 and TRBJ2-2; D unclear. The CDR3 consists of 17 residues. Between the trimmed V and J ends, which lost 0 bases and 4 bases, there was a span of 16 bases. Germline CDR1 SGDLS, CDR2 YYNGEE. In nucleotides, the CDR3 is TGTGCCAGCAGCGTAGAAGGTAGCCTGCGGTTCACCGGGGAGCTGTTTTTT. Translating gives CASSVEGSLRFTGELFF.

The chain recombines TRBV6-1 with TRBJ2-2, with unresolved D. The germline V gene encodes CDR1 MNHNS and CDR2 SASEGT. The CDR3 length is 14 residues. V was pared by 3 bases and J by 4 bases, with 9 bases between. The CDR3 loop is CASSEVTGTGELFF. The CDR3 DNA follows: TGTGCCAGCAGTGAGGTTACGGGCACCGGGGAGCTGTTTTTT.

The gene calls are TRBV19 and TRBJ1-2, with D perhaps TRBD1 (5 bases). The CDR3 runs 15 residues. The ends were cut back, 8 bases at V and 4 bases at J, with 20 bases in the middle. Germline V gives CDR1 LNHDA, CDR2 SQIVND (reference sequence). The CDR3 protein is CASGSPTSGGYGYTF. The CDR3, as DNA: TGTGCCAGTGGGTCTCCCACTTCGGGGGGCTATGGCTACACCTTC.